These 21 T cell receptor beta chains originate from one sample sequenced in a study of T cells after yellow fever vaccination. Using its own MiXCR run on the 5' RACE reads, TCRdb lists one record per CDR3 protein. Found here are more than 300,000 distinct CDR3 sequences, about 10% of them singletons; the top ten hold 3% to 3.5%. Sequenced material: CD4+ T cells sorted from PBMCs, taken 45 days after the yellow fever booster vaccination. All receptors derive from a man between 18 and 35 years old who received the YFV17D yellow fever vaccine.

V and J are TRBV18 and TRBJ1-3; no clear D gene. The V gene's germline CDR1 is KGHSH and CDR2 LQKENI. Trimming removed 3 bases at V and 2 bases at J, with 8 bases between. CDR3 length equals 14 residues. The CDR3 DNA reads as TGTGCCAGCTCACCTCAGAGTACTGGAAACACCATATATTTT. Translated, it gives CASSPQSTGNTIYF.

The chain combines TRBV18 with TRBJ2-7; the match to TRBD1 covers 8 bases. The CDR3 is made up of 14 amino acids. Germline V gene data show CDR1 as KGHSH and CDR2 as LQKENI. V lost 4 bases and J lost 4; bases outside the gene matches: 6. The CDR3 nucleotides read TGTGCCAGCTCACAGAGGGGACAGGAGTACGAGCAGTACGTC. Encoded protein: CASSQRGQEYEQYV.

This clonotype has just a few counts. The rearrangement links TRBV5-1 to TRBJ2-2, with D unresolved. V lost 4 bases and J 5 bases, leaving 15 bases between the germline ends. Germline V gene sequence: CDR1 SGHRS, CDR2 YFSETQ. This CDR3 has 15 amino acids. The CDR3: CASSLPADTTGELFF. The CDR3 nucleotides read TGCGCCAGCAGCCTCCCCGCTGACACGACCGGGGAGCTGTTTTTT.

This clonotype was seen only a few times. The rearrangement joins TRBV7-3 to TRBJ1-1; D uncertain. V was shortened by 5 bases and J by 1 base, with 14 bases between the two germline ends. Germline V CDR1 and CDR2: SGHTA, FQGTGA. The CDR3 contains 15 residues. DNA of the CDR3: TGTGCCAGCAGCCACAATGGGGTGGCGAACACTGAAGCTTTCTTT. Translated, it gives CASSHNGVANTEAFF.

The chain uses TRBV21-1 and TRBJ2-7. TRBV21-1 is termed a pseudogene. This CDR3 is 12 amino acids long. The CDR3 is CASSKKGYEQYV. The CDR3 nucleotides are TGTGCCAGCAGCAAAAAGGGCTACGAGCAGTACGTC.

The rearrangement joins TRBV15 to TRBJ1-2; tentatively, D is TRBD1 (5 bases). The CDR3 extends over 13 amino acids. In germline, CDR1 is LNHNV, CDR2 YYDKDF (reference sequence). V was trimmed by 4 bases and J by 4 bases, leaving 10 bases between them. CDR3 bases: TGTGCCACCAGCACAGGGAGTGCCTATGGCTACACCTTC. Translated, it gives CATSTGSAYGYTF.

This clonotype has a count of ten or more. The rearrangement links TRBV12-3 or TRBV12-4 to TRBJ1-1; D remains unclear. V lost 3 bases and J 5 bases, leaving 10 bases between the germline ends. CDR3 length: 13 amino acids. The chain's CDR3 is CASSLGLLTEAFF. CDR3 nucleotides: TGTGCCAGCAGTTTGGGTCTTTTAACTGAAGCTTTCTTT.

V is TRBV7-6 and J is TRBJ2-7; D remains unclear. The CDR3 contains 15 residues. V was trimmed by 6 bases and J by 0 bases, leaving 15 bases between them. Germline V gives CDR1 SGHVS, CDR2 FNYEAQ. Here the CDR3 reads CASSIVGRISYEQYF. The CDR3 DNA follows: TGTGCCAGCAGTATAGTAGGCAGGATCTCCTACGAGCAGTACTTC.

At least ten counts were recorded for this clonotype. The V gene is TRBV5-1, the J gene TRBJ2-5, with TRBD2 identical over 10 bases. J lost 4 bases, V lost 0 bases, and 0 bases had no gene match. This CDR3 region has 14 residues. The germline V gene encodes CDR1 SGHRS and CDR2 YFSETQ. The CDR3 DNA follows: TGCGCCAGCAGCTTGGGGACTAGCGGAGAGACCCAGTACTTC. Protein product: CASSLGTSGETQYF.

This clonotype was counted only a few times. V gene TRBV7-8 combines with J gene TRBJ2-4; D could derive from TRBD1 or TRBD2 (6 bases each). V was shortened by 0 bases and J by 8 bases, with 17 bases between the two germline ends. This CDR3 spans 16 amino acids. Looked up from germline, CDR1 is SGHVS and CDR2 is FQNEAQ. This CDR3 is CASSLARGRGRDIQYF. Here the CDR3 DNA reads TGTGCCAGCAGCTTAGCGCGGGGCAGGGGACGAGACATTCAGTACTTC.

V gene TRBV12-3 or TRBV12-4 combines with J gene TRBJ2-5; 11 nucleotides match TRBD2. This CDR3 comprises 17 residues. The V segment lost 3 bases and the J segment 5 bases; nucleotides outside the gene matches: 11. The CDR3, as DNA: TGTGCCAGCAGTTTCTCTAGCGGGGGGCCCCGGCCCGAGACCCAGTACTTC. This codes for CASSFSSGGPRPETQYF.

The rearrangement uses TRBV12-3 or TRBV12-4 and TRBJ2-5; possibly TRBD1 or TRBD2 for D (5 bases each). The CDR3 has 14 residues. Trimming left V 6 bases short and J 5 bases short, with 16 bases between. CDR3 region: CASRVGEWGETQYF. The CDR3 DNA sequence: TGTGCCAGCAGGGTCGGGGAATGGGGGGAGACCCAGTACTTC.

This clonotype was detected a few times. The chain uses TRBV4-1 and TRBJ2-7, with D perhaps matching TRBD2 (6 bases). The length of the CDR3 is 14 residues. V lost 4 bases and J lost 3, with 13 bases in between. The germline V gene has CDR1 MGHRA and CDR2 YSYEKL. Written as DNA, the CDR3 is TGCGCCAGCAGCCGTGGAGTAGCGGACTACGAGCAGTACGTC. Translation gives CASSRGVADYEQYV.

This clonotype turned up a few times. The CDR3 sequence: CASSSGGSLGEQYF. Here the CDR3 DNA reads TGTGCCAGCAGCTCCGGCGGCTCTTTAGGCGAGCAGTACTTC. The V call is TRBV7-2, the J call TRBJ2-7; D remains unclear. V lost 4 bases to trimming and J lost 6 bases, with 16 bases between them. The CDR3 is 14 residues long. CDR1 and CDR2 (germline): SGHTA, FQGNSA.

Ten or more counts support this clonotype. This sequence joins TRBV25-1 and TRBJ2-7; possibly TRBD2 for D (6 bases). The CDR3 extends over 14 amino acids. Germline V gene lookup returns CDR1 MGHDK and CDR2 SYGVNS. V was trimmed by 5 bases and J by 4 bases, leaving 15 bases between them. CDR3 sequence: CASSPRDRGYEQYF. CDR3 in DNA: TGTGCCAGCAGTCCACGAGACCGGGGGTACGAGCAGTACTTC.

This clonotype has more than one count but fewer than ten. The V call is TRBV4-2, the J call TRBJ1-2, with D possibly matching TRBD1 (6 bases). CDR3 size: 15 residues. The V and J ends lost 3 bases and 1 base respectively, with 12 bases between them. Germline V CDR1 and CDR2: LGHNA, YNFKEQ. In nucleotides, the CDR3 is TGTGCCAGCAGCCAGGTGGGGGCTCTTAACTATGGCTACACCTTC. This gives the protein CASSQVGALNYGYTF.

CDR3: CASSSRDRGAYEQYF. The CDR3 coding sequence is TGTGCCAGCAGTAGCCGGGACAGGGGGGCCTACGAGCAGTACTTC. This chain joins TRBV6-5 and TRBJ2-7, with 11 bases fitting TRBD1. The CDR3 covers 15 residues. V shed 5 bases and J 2 bases; nucleotides not matched to a gene: 5. Germline CDR1 reads MNHEY; CDR2 reads SVGAGI.

This clonotype was picked up a small number of times. This chain links TRBV5-1 with TRBJ2-3; 8 positions agree with TRBD2. Germline V CDR1 and CDR2: SGHRS, YFSETQ. The CDR3 has 14 amino acids. The junction had 3 bases not matched to a gene; V was cut back by 4 bases and J by 2 bases. The CDR3 protein is CASSGSGATDTQYF. The DNA for the CDR3 is TGCGCCAGCAGCGGTAGCGGGGCCACAGATACGCAGTATTTT. The variable domain in full, completed from reference TRBV5-1 and TRBJ2-3, reads KAGVTQTPRYLIKTRGQQVTLSCSPISGHRSVSWYQQTPGQGLQFLFEYFSETQRNKGNFPGRFSGRQFSNSRSEMNVSTLELGDSALYLCASSGSGATDTQYFGPGTRLTVL.

J is TRBJ1-1 and V is TRBV28, with 8 bases that match TRBD1. The CDR3 length is 11 residues. V was clipped by 7 bases and J by 8 bases; unmatched bases: 3. CDR1 is MDHEN and CDR2 is SYDVKM in the germline V gene. CDR3 sequence: CASKRTGEAFF. CDR3 DNA sequence: TGTGCCAGCAAGCGGACAGGGGAAGCTTTCTTT.

Ten or more counts support this clonotype. The CDR3 loop is CASSRGTLAAADPDTQYF. CDR3 in DNA: TGTGCCAGCAGTCGTGGGACATTGGCTGCCGCGGATCCAGATACGCAGTATTTT. The V gene is TRBV12-3 or TRBV12-4, the J gene TRBJ2-3; TRBD1 might be the D (6 bases). The ends were cut back, 5 bases at V and 4 bases at J, with 25 bases in the middle. The CDR3 extends over 18 amino acids.

This chain links TRBV6-4 with TRBJ1-1, with a tentative D call TRBD1 (5 bases). CDR3 size: 17 residues. Trimming removed 0 bases from V and 5 bases from J, with 19 bases in between. Germline loops: CDR1 MRHNA, CDR2 SNTAGT. In DNA form, the CDR3 reads TGTGCCAGCAGTGACTCGATTGGTCCGGAGAAGGGGACTGAAGCTTTCTTT. Protein sequence: CASSDSIGPEKGTEAFF.